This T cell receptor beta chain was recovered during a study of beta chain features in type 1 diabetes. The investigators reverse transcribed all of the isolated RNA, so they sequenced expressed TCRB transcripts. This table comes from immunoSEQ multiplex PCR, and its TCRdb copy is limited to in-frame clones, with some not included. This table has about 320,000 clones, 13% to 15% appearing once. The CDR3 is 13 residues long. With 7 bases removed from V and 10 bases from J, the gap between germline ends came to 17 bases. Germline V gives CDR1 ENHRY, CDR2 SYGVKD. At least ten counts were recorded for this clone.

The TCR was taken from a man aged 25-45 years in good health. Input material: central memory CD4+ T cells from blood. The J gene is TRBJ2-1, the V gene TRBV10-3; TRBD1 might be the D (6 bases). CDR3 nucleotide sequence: TGTGCCATCAACCGAGACCGGGACACGGAGCAGTTCTTC. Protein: CAINRDRDTEQFF.